One and the same sample provided the 27 T cell receptor beta chains below, sequenced in a study of blood T cells in healthy people across ages. Together with a sample-barcoded 5' primer, a J-beta primer mix was included in a second PCR lasting about 7 to 12 cycles. TCRdb used MiXCR to reprocess the 5' RACE reads, holding one entry per CDR3 protein. The repertoire holds about 380,000 distinct CDR3 sequences, with over 45% as singletons. Sequencing input: blood. All receptors come from a man in his sixties in good health.

This clonotype came up many times. The gene calls are TRBV6-6 and TRBJ1-2, with no clear D. The germline gives CDR1 MNHNY, CDR2 SVGAGI (reference sequence). V lost 5 bases to trimming and J lost 0 bases, with 4 bases between them. CDR3 length equals 12 residues. The chain's CDR3 is CASSRSNYGYTF. The CDR3 DNA reads TGTGCCAGCAGTCGATCTAACTATGGCTACACCTTC.

The CDR3 nucleotides read TGTGCCAGCAGTCGGGGGGTTGCCTATAATTCACCCCTCCACTTT. As protein: CASSRGVAYNSPLHF. V and J are TRBV27 and TRBJ1-6; maybe TRBD1 (5 bases). CDR3 length: 15 residues. The germline V gene has CDR1 MNHEY and CDR2 SMNVEV (reference sequence). Deletions cut 5 bases from V and 2 bases from J, with 10 bases between.

This sequence joins TRBV7-2 and TRBJ2-5; D may be TRBD2 (5 bases). The CDR3 is 13 residues long. Between the trimmed V and J ends, which lost 4 bases and 7 bases, there was a span of 13 bases. Per germline, CDR1 SGHTA and CDR2 FQGNSA. The CDR3 is CASSSDDGGTQYF. The CDR3 DNA sequence: TGTGCCAGCAGCTCAGACGACGGAGGGACCCAGTACTTC.

V usage is TRBV6-1 and J usage is TRBJ2-7; 10 nucleotides match TRBD1. CDR3 size: 15 residues. From germline, CDR1 is MNHNS and CDR2 SASEGT. With V trimmed by 6 bases and J by 3 bases, 8 bases remained unmatched. CDR3 DNA: TGTGCCAGCAGGGGGGGAGGGACAGGGGACTACGAGCAGTACTTC. Amino acid sequence: CASRGGGTGDYEQYF.

The J gene is TRBJ2-3, the V gene TRBV7-2, with unresolved D. Per the germline V gene, CDR1 is SGHTA and CDR2 is FQGNSA. There are 15 residues in the CDR3. The V gene lost 5 bases and the J gene lost 4 bases, with 16 bases spanning the gap. The CDR3 reads CASSPSRIGADTQYF. For the CDR3, the DNA is TGTGCCAGCAGCCCGAGTAGGATTGGAGCAGATACGCAGTATTTT.

This clonotype was counted between two and nine times. V usage is TRBV7-2 and J usage is TRBJ2-7, with 7 bases aligning to TRBD1. Germline V gene sequence: CDR1 SGHTA, CDR2 FQGNSA. Losses at the gene ends were 3 bases for V and 2 bases for J; bases not matched to a gene: 7. This CDR3 region has 15 residues. The CDR3 region has the DNA TGTGCCAGCAGCTTGGGGACAGCCATCGCCTACGAGCAGTACTTC. Translation: CASSLGTAIAYEQYF.

The chain carries TRBV7-9 and TRBJ2-1; D call uncertain. The germline V gene encodes CDR1 SEHNR and CDR2 FQNEAQ (reference sequence). The CDR3 extends over 13 amino acids. V gave up 1 base and J gave up 2 bases, with 3 bases separating them. This CDR3 is CASSLVAYNEQFF. The CDR3 bases are TGTGCCAGCAGCTTAGTAGCCTACAATGAGCAGTTCTTC. The full variable domain, completed using reference TRBV7-9 and TRBJ2-1, is DTGVSQNPRHKITKRGQNVTFRCDPISEHNRLYWYRQTLGQGPEFLTYFQNEAQLEKSRLLSDRFSAERPKGSFSTLEIQRTEQGDSAMYLCASSLVAYNEQFFGPGTRLTVL.

This chain links TRBV12-3 or TRBV12-4 with TRBJ1-1; no clear D gene. The CDR3 covers 13 residues. V dropped 8 bases and J dropped 2 bases, with 12 bases sitting between them. The CDR3 region has the DNA TGTGCCAGCCTCCGGGTCCTCAACACTGAAGCTTTCTTT. The encoded protein is CASLRVLNTEAFF.

The J gene is TRBJ2-5, the V gene TRBV18; possibly TRBD1 for D (5 bases). Germline V CDR1 and CDR2: KGHSH, LQKENI. Trimming pared 8 bases from V and 2 bases from J, leaving 12 bases between. The CDR3 length is 13 residues. The CDR3 sequence: CASSPDRQETQYF. The CDR3 DNA sequence: TGTGCCAGCAGCCCAGACAGACAAGAGACCCAGTACTTC.

This clonotype turned up a few times. The chain employs TRBV7-2 and TRBJ2-7; weak D call: TRBD1 (5 bases). With 1 base removed from V and 1 base from J, the gap between germline ends came to 8 bases. The CDR3 has 14 residues. The germline V gene has CDR1 SGHTA and CDR2 FQGNSA. The CDR3 sequence: CASSLGQLSYEQYF. The CDR3 nucleotides are TGTGCCAGCAGCTTAGGACAGCTGTCCTACGAGCAGTACTTC.

The chain is built from TRBV9 and TRBJ2-7; TRBD1 is a possible D gene (5 bases). The CDR3 runs 15 residues. Per germline, CDR1 SGDLS and CDR2 YYNGEE. V was cut by 0 bases and J by 2 bases, with 12 bases left in between. DNA of the CDR3: TGTGCCAGCAGCGTAGCCGACAGTCTGGCCTACGAGCAGTACTTC. This translates into CASSVADSLAYEQYF. The whole variable domain, filled in from reference TRBV9 and TRBJ2-7, reads DSGVTQTPKHLITATGQRVTLRCSPRSGDLSVYWYQQSLDQGLQFLIQYYNGEERAKGNILERFSAQQFPDLHSELNLSSLELGDSALYFCASSVADSLAYEQYFGPGTRLTVT.

The V gene is TRBV28, the J gene TRBJ1-2; maybe TRBD1 (6 bases). Trimming pared 5 bases from V and 2 bases from J, leaving 21 bases between. Germline V lookup: CDR1 MDHEN, CDR2 SYDVKM. The CDR3 loop spans 17 amino acids. The CDR3 loop reads CASSGADVGRGNYGYTF. CDR3 DNA sequence: TGTGCCAGCAGTGGGGCCGACGTGGGCAGGGGAAACTATGGCTACACCTTC.

This clonotype was observed a few times. The chain combines TRBV30 with TRBJ1-2; TRBD1 aligns across 7 bases. J gave up 2 bases and V 3 bases, and 9 bases lay outside the gene matches. There are 15 residues in the CDR3. Germline V CDR1 and CDR2: GTSNPN, SVGIG (reference sequence). DNA of the CDR3: TGTGCCTGGAGGATCCTTTCGACAGGGAACTATGGCTACACCTTC. This sequence encodes CAWRILSTGNYGYTF.

The chain recombines TRBV28 with TRBJ2-3; the D is unclear. CDR3 size: 15 residues. The ends were cut back, 8 bases at V and 1 base at J, with 16 bases in the middle. The germline V gene has CDR1 MDHEN and CDR2 SYDVKM. The chain's CDR3 is CASSPGFTRTDTQYF. The CDR3 DNA sequence: TGTGCCAGCTCCCCCGGTTTCACCCGCACAGATACGCAGTATTTT.

This chain joins TRBV30 and TRBJ2-7; 14 bases are shared with TRBD2. The CDR3 contains 16 residues. V trimming: 2 bases; J trimming: 1 base; junction bases outside the gene matches: 4. Per germline, CDR1 GTSNPN and CDR2 SVGIG (reference sequence). CDR3 region: CAWSTRTSGRSYEQYF. CDR3 bases: TGTGCCTGGAGTACCCGGACTAGCGGGAGGTCCTACGAGCAGTACTTC.

This chain uses TRBV29-1 with TRBJ2-3, with a possible D match to TRBD1 (6 bases). Germline V lookup: CDR1 SQVTM, CDR2 ANQGSEA. The CDR3 covers 14 residues. V lost 7 bases and J 1 base, leaving 15 bases between the germline ends. The CDR3 protein is CSGTAIGGTDTQYF. DNA of the CDR3: TGCAGCGGGACAGCTATTGGTGGCACAGATACGCAGTATTTT.

The V gene is TRBV7-3, the J gene TRBJ2-1, with 13 bases that match TRBD2. Germline trimming cut 2 bases from V and 8 bases from J; bases unmatched to any gene: 3. Germline V gene lookup returns CDR1 SGHTA and CDR2 FQGTGA. CDR3 length: 15 amino acids. The CDR3 region is CASSLGTSGTHEQFF. The CDR3 DNA is TGTGCCAGCAGCTTAGGGACTAGCGGGACACATGAGCAGTTCTTC.

The rearrangement joins TRBV20-1 to TRBJ2-1; 10 bases are a match to TRBD2. CDR3 length: 14 amino acids. J gave up 7 bases and V 6 bases, and 9 bases lay outside the gene matches. Germline V CDR1 and CDR2: DFQATT, SNEGSKA (reference sequence). This CDR3 is CSARRSGGVNEQFF. As DNA, the CDR3 is TGCAGTGCGAGACGGAGCGGGGGGGTAAATGAGCAGTTCTTC.

The V call is TRBV20-1, the J call TRBJ2-1, with D possibly TRBD2 on 6 matching bases. CDR1 DFQATT and CDR2 SNEGSKA come from the germline V gene (reference sequence). The germline V and J ends were trimmed by 4 bases and 2 bases, with 12 bases remaining between them. This CDR3 has 14 residues. In nucleotides, the CDR3 is TGCAGTGCTACCCGACTAGAAGCCTACAATGAGCAGTTCTTC. Amino acids: CSATRLEAYNEQFF.

The genes are TRBV7-2 and TRBJ2-3; tentative D call: TRBD2 (5 bases). There are 13 residues in the CDR3. Germline V gene lookup returns CDR1 SGHTA and CDR2 FQGNSA. Trimming cost V 11 bases and J 0 bases, with 12 bases left between them. CDR3 coding DNA: TGTGCCGGCGCCCTAGCCAGCACAGATACGCAGTATTTT. Its protein is CAGALASTDTQYF.

A single count supports this clonotype. CDR3 nucleotide sequence: TGCGCCAGCAGCGTGGTGGCGGGAGCAGATACGCAGTATTTT. Translating it yields CASSVVAGADTQYF. This chain joins TRBV5-1 and TRBJ2-3; 7 bases are shared with TRBD2. The CDR3 sequence is 14 residues long. V lost 4 bases, J lost 4 bases, and 6 bases stayed unmatched. CDR1 and CDR2 (germline): SGHRS, YFSETQ.

The sample holds a few counts of this clonotype. V is TRBV6-1 and J is TRBJ1-6, with TRBD1 as a possible D gene (5 bases). V dropped 4 bases and J dropped 0 bases, with 7 bases sitting between them. CDR1 and CDR2 from the germline V gene are MNHNS and SASEGT. The CDR3 contains 15 residues. CDR3 nucleotide sequence: TGTGCCAGCAGTGGGGACCGCTCCTATAATTCACCCCTCCACTTT. Translating it yields CASSGDRSYNSPLHF.

V gene TRBV27 combines with J gene TRBJ2-1; 7 nucleotides match TRBD1. This CDR3 contains 14 residues. Germline values: CDR1 MNHEY, CDR2 SMNVEV (reference sequence). Trimming cost V 6 bases and J 5 bases; bases outside gene matches: 7. The DNA of the CDR3 is TGTGCCAGCAGGACACAGGGGACCCACAATGAGCAGTTCTTC. Translated, it gives CASRTQGTHNEQFF.

The V call is TRBV28, the J call TRBJ2-7; either TRBD1 or TRBD2 may supply D (5 bases each). Per the germline V gene, CDR1 is MDHEN and CDR2 is SYDVKM. V was shortened by 5 bases and J by 10 bases, with 18 bases between the two germline ends. The CDR3 consists of 13 residues. This CDR3 reads CASSTRDGEEQYF. The CDR3 DNA follows: TGTGCCAGCAGTACCAGGGACGGGGAAGAACAGTACTTC.

This chain links TRBV5-5 with TRBJ2-1, with 10 nucleotides matching TRBD2. V lost 3 bases, J lost 0 bases, and 3 bases stayed unmatched. This CDR3 is 16 amino acids long. The V gene's germline CDR1 is SGHKS and CDR2 YYEKEE (reference sequence). This CDR3 reads CASSSLAGDSYNEQFF. The DNA of the CDR3 is TGTGCCAGCAGCTCCCTAGCGGGAGACTCCTACAATGAGCAGTTCTTC.

V gene TRBV5-1 combines with J gene TRBJ2-1, with a possible D match to TRBD2 (7 bases). In germline, CDR1 is SGHRS, CDR2 YFSETQ. The CDR3 extends over 15 amino acids. Trimming pared 0 bases from V and 10 bases from J, leaving 17 bases between. CDR3 sequence (DNA): TGCGCCAGCAGCTTGGGAGGGGGGGGCTCCTACGAGCAGTTCTTC. Its protein is CASSLGGGGSYEQFF.

The J gene is TRBJ2-2, the V gene TRBV9, with unresolved D. Germline assignment: CDR1 SGDLS and CDR2 YYNGEE. The CDR3 is 14 residues long. V gave up 3 bases and J gave up 5 bases, with 11 bases separating them. The CDR3 here is CASSGRPRTGELFF. As DNA, the CDR3 is TGTGCCAGCAGCGGCCGGCCTCGAACCGGGGAGCTGTTTTTT. Full variable domain (outside the CDR3, taken from reference TRBV9 and TRBJ2-2): DSGVTQTPKHLITATGQRVTLRCSPRSGDLSVYWYQQSLDQGLQFLIQYYNGEERAKGNILERFSAQQFPDLHSELNLSSLELGDSALYFCASSGRPRTGELFFGEGSRLTVL.